The 23 T cell receptor beta chains below come from one sample, sequenced in a study of cytomegalovirus exposure and HLA in healthy donors. TCRdb's copy holds only in-frame clones and misses some; the assay was immunoSEQ multiplex PCR. The table includes around 300,000 clones, around 85% detected once. The material sequenced was PBMCs. The origin of the receptors is a woman between 18 and 29 years old in good health and CMV-seronegative.

This clone was seen a single time. The J gene is TRBJ2-2, the V gene TRBV10-3; 11 nucleotides align to TRBD2. The V and J ends lost 3 bases and 5 bases, in that order; junction bases with no gene match: 5. The CDR3 extends over 16 amino acids. Germline V lookup: CDR1 ENHRY, CDR2 SYGVKD. CDR3 coding DNA: TGTGCCATCAGTGACCCGACTAGCGGGGCGACCGGGGAGCTGTTTTTT. Translated: CAISDPTSGATGELFF.

The V call is TRBV7-3, the J call TRBJ1-1, with 9 nucleotides matching TRBD1. Germline CDR1 and CDR2: SGHTA and FQGTGA. This CDR3 is 14 amino acids long. V lost 4 bases to trimming and J lost 5 bases; unmatched junction nucleotides: 5. CDR3 residues: CASSSLDRGTEAFF. DNA for the CDR3: TGTGCCAGCAGCTCCTTGGACAGGGGAACTGAAGCTTTCTTT.

The chain links TRBV11-2 to TRBJ2-5, with D tentatively TRBD2 (5 bases). This CDR3 has 15 residues. Germline loops: CDR1 SGHAT, CDR2 FQNNGV. Trimming cost V 1 base and J 4 bases, with 13 bases left between them. The CDR3 DNA is TGTGCCAGCAGCTTAGGCAGAGGGTTGGGAGAGACCCAGTACTTC. Protein product: CASSLGRGLGETQYF.

The chain employs TRBV6-5 and TRBJ1-1; D not certain. V was trimmed by 6 bases and J by 1 base, leaving 9 bases between them. Germline V gene lookup returns CDR1 MNHEY and CDR2 SVGAGI. The CDR3 consists of 13 residues. The CDR3 loop reads CASSRLRNTEAFF. In nucleotides, the CDR3 is TGTGCCAGCAGCCGTCTCAGGAACACTGAAGCTTTCTTT.

This clone was seen just once. The V call is TRBV29-1, the J call TRBJ2-2, with 8 bases lining up with TRBD2. CDR1 is SQVTM and CDR2 is ANQGSEA in the germline V gene. The CDR3 consists of 14 residues. The V gene end was trimmed by 5 bases and the J gene end by 5 bases; junction bases not matched to a gene: 7. The CDR3 region is CSVLGLAATGELFF. The CDR3 nucleotides are TGCAGCGTTTTAGGACTAGCTGCTACCGGGGAGCTGTTTTTT.

V is TRBV7-9 and J is TRBJ1-5, with 7 bases aligning to TRBD1. Trimming cost V 3 bases and J 8 bases; bases outside gene matches: 10. The CDR3 totals 15 residues. The germline gives CDR1 SEHNR, CDR2 FQNEAQ (reference sequence). The CDR3 sequence: CASSFEGAREEPQHF. CDR3 nucleotides: TGTGCCAGCAGCTTTGAGGGGGCAAGAGAAGAGCCCCAGCATTTT.

This chain uses TRBV27 with TRBJ1-2; D gene ambiguous. This CDR3 spans 15 amino acids. Germline V gene data show CDR1 as MNHEY and CDR2 as SMNVEV (reference sequence). Trimming removed 2 bases from V and 8 bases from J, with 18 bases in between. The CDR3 nucleotides read TGTGCCAGCAGTTTAAGTCAGGCAACCACCTGGGGCTACACCTTC. The encoded protein is CASSLSQATTWGYTF.

This clone was seen a handful of times. A junction end diverges from the germline sequence, so it may reflect a read error. V and J are TRBV2 and TRBJ1-2; a weak D match, TRBD1 (5 bases). CDR1 and CDR2 from the germline V gene are SNHLY and FYNNEI. The CDR3 spans 13 residues. The CDR3 DNA is TGTGCCAGCAGGAGGATAGCGGGCTTGGGGGTCTCCTTC. It is translated as CASRRIAGLGVSF.

The sample holds a few counts of this clone. The chain recombines TRBV6-6 with TRBJ2-3, with TRBD1 matching over 7 bases. V lost 6 bases, J lost 2 bases, and 8 bases stayed unmatched. The CDR3 loop spans 15 amino acids. The germline V gene encodes CDR1 MNHNY and CDR2 SVGAGI (reference sequence). For the CDR3, the DNA is TGTGCCAGCAGGTTAACAGGGGCCAACACAGATACGCAGTATTTT. Translation: CASRLTGANTDTQYF.

CDR3 protein: CAWSVLDRSSYNSPLHF. For the CDR3, the DNA is TGTGCCTGGAGTGTACTTGACCGGAGCTCCTATAATTCACCCCTCCACTTT. This chain connects TRBV30 to TRBJ1-6, with D hard to call. Germline CDR1 is GTSNPN and CDR2 is SVGIG (reference sequence). The CDR3 runs 17 residues. The V end was cut by 0 bases, the J end by 0 bases, with 12 bases between.

The chain has TRBV6-5 and TRBJ2-1, with 8 bases that match TRBD1. Germline values: CDR1 MNHEY, CDR2 SVGAGI. The CDR3 consists of 11 residues. Trimming removed 5 bases from V and 10 bases from J; junction bases left unmatched: 1. The CDR3 protein is CASSRDREQFF. Here the CDR3 DNA reads TGTGCCAGCAGTAGGGACAGGGAGCAGTTCTTC.

This clone was picked up one time. The chain couples TRBV13 to TRBJ1-1; 12 nucleotides agree with TRBD1. The germline V gene encodes CDR1 PRHDT and CDR2 FYEKMQ (reference sequence). V gave up 3 bases and J gave up 5 bases; unmatched junction bases: 4. The CDR3 covers 15 residues. CDR3 DNA: TGTGCCAGCAGCTTCGGGACAGGGGGCATGACTGAAGCTTTCTTT. This sequence encodes CASSFGTGGMTEAFF. Looking up the rest from reference TRBV13 and TRBJ1-1 gives the full variable domain: AAGVIQSPRHLIKEKRETATLKCYPIPRHDTVYWYQQGPGQDPQFLISFYEKMQSDKGSIPDRFSAQQFSDYHSELNMSSLELGDSALYFCASSFGTGGMTEAFFGQGTRLTVV.

The DNA for the CDR3 is TGCGCCAGCGCCACCGGACTAGCGGGAGGATCCCGGTACACCGGGGAGCTGTTTTTT. It yields the protein CASATGLAGGSRYTGELFF. This chain joins TRBV5-1 and TRBJ2-2, with 14 bases fitting TRBD2. This CDR3 has 19 residues. In germline, CDR1 is SGHRS, CDR2 YFSETQ. V was clipped by 7 bases and J by 3 bases; unmatched bases: 14.

The V gene is TRBV27, the J gene TRBJ2-7, with D possibly TRBD1 on 6 matching bases. The CDR3 sequence is 16 residues long. Trimming cost V 6 bases and J 5 bases, with 23 bases left between them. Germline CDR1 reads MNHEY; CDR2 reads SMNVEV (reference sequence). This CDR3 reads CASSPGHRVSRNEQYF. The CDR3 DNA reads TGTGCCAGCAGCCCGGGACACCGGGTATCTAGGAACGAGCAGTACTTC.

The chain joins TRBV5-4 to TRBJ2-7; unclear D gene. Trimming took off 0 bases at V and 3 bases at J, with 7 bases between the two ends. CDR1 is SGHNT, CDR2 YYREEE, per germline (reference sequence). The CDR3 has 13 residues. CDR3 bases: TGTGCCAGCAGCTTGGCCCACAGCTACGAGCAGTACTTC. It yields the protein CASSLAHSYEQYF.

The chain uses TRBV9 and TRBJ2-7; TRBD1 might be the D (5 bases). This CDR3 contains 13 residues. V was trimmed by 5 bases and J by 3 bases, leaving 12 bases between them. CDR1 is SGDLS and CDR2 is YYNGEE in the germline V gene. The CDR3 DNA follows: TGTGCCAGCAGTTTGGACAAGAGCTACGAGCAGTACTTC. Translated, it gives CASSLDKSYEQYF.

The rearrangement links TRBV10-1 to TRBJ1-5, with unresolved D. Trimming cost V 5 bases and J 3 bases, with 8 bases left between them. This CDR3 spans 13 amino acids. CDR1 WNHNN and CDR2 SYGVQD come from the germline V gene (reference sequence). The chain's CDR3 is CASSPGPNQPQHF. The CDR3 bases are TGCGCCAGCAGTCCTGGCCCCAATCAGCCCCAGCATTTT.

The chain is built from TRBV30 and TRBJ1-1, with 7 bases lining up with TRBD1. Germline assignment: CDR1 GTSNPN and CDR2 SVGIG (reference sequence). This CDR3 comprises 18 residues. The ends lost 1 base at V and 0 bases at J; junction bases unmatched: 14. In DNA, the CDR3 is TGTGCCTGGAGTGAGGGGGCCCTCCTCAGGGCCATGAACACTGAAGCTTTCTTT. Translation: CAWSEGALLRAMNTEAFF.

The chain carries TRBV5-6 and TRBJ2-7; TRBD1 matches 11 bases. The length of the CDR3 is 14 residues. Trimming removed 4 bases from V and 3 bases from J; junction bases left unmatched: 3. Germline CDR1 SGHDT, CDR2 YYEEEE. This CDR3 is CASSPGTGGYEQYF. CDR3 DNA: TGTGCCAGCAGCCCCGGGACAGGGGGCTACGAGCAGTACTTC.

The chain joins TRBV27 to TRBJ2-7, with D tentatively TRBD2 (5 bases). Trimming cost V 8 bases and J 0 bases, with 14 bases left between them. Germline V lookup: CDR1 MNHEY, CDR2 SMNVEV (reference sequence). The CDR3 contains 14 residues. As DNA, the CDR3 is TGTGCCAGCTCCCATCGAGGGATCTCCTACGAGCAGTACTTC. Translation gives CASSHRGISYEQYF.

The J gene is TRBJ2-1, the V gene TRBV5-1; 10 bases are shared with TRBD1. Per germline, CDR1 SGHRS and CDR2 YFSETQ. The V gene end was trimmed by 4 bases and the J gene end by 7 bases; junction bases not matched to a gene: 2. The CDR3 contains 13 residues. The CDR3 reads CASSPGQGNEQFF. CDR3 bases: TGCGCCAGCAGCCCGGGACAGGGGAATGAGCAGTTCTTC.

The chain uses TRBV6-1 and TRBJ2-2; D might be TRBD1 (6 bases). Germline values: CDR1 MNHNS, CDR2 SASEGT. Trimming removed 5 bases from V and 3 bases from J, with 13 bases in between. This CDR3 contains 15 residues. In DNA, the CDR3 is TGTGCCAGCAGTAAACAGGGCGGACACACCGGGGAGCTGTTTTTT. As protein: CASSKQGGHTGELFF.

This clone showed up just once. V usage is TRBV5-4 and J usage is TRBJ2-5, with D perhaps TRBD2 (6 bases). CDR1 SGHNT and CDR2 YYREEE come from the germline V gene (reference sequence). Between the trimmed V and J ends, which lost 3 bases and 2 bases, there was a span of 17 bases. CDR3 length equals 16 residues. CDR3 amino acids: CASSSVDGTPQETQYF. As DNA, the CDR3 is TGTGCCAGCAGCTCCGTGGACGGGACTCCACAAGAGACCCAGTACTTC. Filled out from reference TRBV5-4 and TRBJ2-5, the complete variable domain reads ETGVTQSPTHLIKTRGQQVTLRCSSQSGHNTVSWYQQALGQGPQFIFQYYREEENGRGNFPPRFSGLQFPNYSSELNVNALELDDSALYLCASSSVDGTPQETQYFGPGTRLLVL.